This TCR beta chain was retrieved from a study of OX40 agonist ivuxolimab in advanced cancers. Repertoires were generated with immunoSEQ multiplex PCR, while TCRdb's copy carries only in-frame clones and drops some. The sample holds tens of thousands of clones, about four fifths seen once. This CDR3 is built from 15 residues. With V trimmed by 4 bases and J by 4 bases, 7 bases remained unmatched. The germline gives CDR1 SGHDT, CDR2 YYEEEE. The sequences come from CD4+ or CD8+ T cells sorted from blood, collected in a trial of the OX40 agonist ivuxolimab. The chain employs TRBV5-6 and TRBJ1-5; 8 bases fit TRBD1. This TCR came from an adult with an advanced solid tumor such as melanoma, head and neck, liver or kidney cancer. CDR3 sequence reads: CASSARTGTNQPQHF. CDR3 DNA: TGTGCCAGCAGCGCCAGGACAGGGACAAATCAGCCCCAGCATTTT.